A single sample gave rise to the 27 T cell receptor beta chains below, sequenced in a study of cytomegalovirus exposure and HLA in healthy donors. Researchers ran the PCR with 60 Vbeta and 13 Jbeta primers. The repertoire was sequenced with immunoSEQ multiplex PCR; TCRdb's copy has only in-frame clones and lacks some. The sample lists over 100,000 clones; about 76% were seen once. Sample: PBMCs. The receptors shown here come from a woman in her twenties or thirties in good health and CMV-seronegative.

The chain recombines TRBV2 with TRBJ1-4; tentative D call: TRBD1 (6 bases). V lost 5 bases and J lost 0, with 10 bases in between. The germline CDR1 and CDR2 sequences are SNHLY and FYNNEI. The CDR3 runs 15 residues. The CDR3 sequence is CASSSSGATNEKLFF. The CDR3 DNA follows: TGTGCCAGCAGTTCTTCAGGGGCAACTAATGAAAAACTGTTTTTT.

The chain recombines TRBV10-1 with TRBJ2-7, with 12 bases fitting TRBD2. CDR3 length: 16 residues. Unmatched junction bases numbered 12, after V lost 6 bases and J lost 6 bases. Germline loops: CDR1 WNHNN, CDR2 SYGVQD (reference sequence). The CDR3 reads CASRVLRLAGVLEQYF. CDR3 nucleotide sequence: TGCGCCAGCAGGGTACTTAGACTAGCGGGAGTGCTCGAGCAGTACTTC.

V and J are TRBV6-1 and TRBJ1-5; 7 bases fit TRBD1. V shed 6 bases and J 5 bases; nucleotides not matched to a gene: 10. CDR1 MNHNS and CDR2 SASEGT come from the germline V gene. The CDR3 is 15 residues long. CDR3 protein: CASSLWTGEYQPQHF. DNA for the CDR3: TGTGCCAGCAGCCTTTGGACAGGTGAGTATCAGCCCCAGCATTTT.

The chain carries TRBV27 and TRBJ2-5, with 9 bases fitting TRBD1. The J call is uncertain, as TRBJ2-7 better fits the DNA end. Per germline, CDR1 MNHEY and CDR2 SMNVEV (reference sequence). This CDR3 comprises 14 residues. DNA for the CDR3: TGTGCCAGCAGTCCCCGGGACAGGGTTTACGAGCAGTACTTC. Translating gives CASSPRDRVYEQYF.

This CDR3 is CASSYSGNQETQYF. CDR3 sequence (DNA): TGTGCCAGCAGCTATAGCGGTAACCAAGAGACCCAGTACTTC. This chain joins TRBV7-2 and TRBJ2-5, with D perhaps matching TRBD2 (6 bases). Germline V CDR1 and CDR2: SGHTA, FQGNSA. Between the trimmed V and J ends, which lost 4 bases and 0 bases, there was a span of 9 bases. This CDR3 comprises 14 residues.

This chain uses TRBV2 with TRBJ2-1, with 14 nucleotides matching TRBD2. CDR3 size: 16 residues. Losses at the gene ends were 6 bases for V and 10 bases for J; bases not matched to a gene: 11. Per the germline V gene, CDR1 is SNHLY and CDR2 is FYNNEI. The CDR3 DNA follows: TGTGCCAGCAGGGCCGGACTAGCGGGGGGATCAATCGAGCAGTTCTTC. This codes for CASRAGLAGGSIEQFF.

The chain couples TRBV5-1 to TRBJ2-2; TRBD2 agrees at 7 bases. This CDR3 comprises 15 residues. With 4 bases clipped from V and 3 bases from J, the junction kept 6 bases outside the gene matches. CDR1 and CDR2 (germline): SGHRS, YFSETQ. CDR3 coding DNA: TGCGCCAGCAGCACTGGTGGGGGGGACACCGGGGAGCTGTTTTTT. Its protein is CASSTGGGDTGELFF.

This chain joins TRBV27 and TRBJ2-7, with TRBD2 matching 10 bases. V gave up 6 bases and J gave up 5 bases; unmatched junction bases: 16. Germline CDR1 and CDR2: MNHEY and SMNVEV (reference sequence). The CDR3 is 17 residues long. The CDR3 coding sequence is TGTGCCAGCAGCCTACTCCGGGCTAGCGGGAGTTTAGACGAGCAGTACTTC. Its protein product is CASSLLRASGSLDEQYF.

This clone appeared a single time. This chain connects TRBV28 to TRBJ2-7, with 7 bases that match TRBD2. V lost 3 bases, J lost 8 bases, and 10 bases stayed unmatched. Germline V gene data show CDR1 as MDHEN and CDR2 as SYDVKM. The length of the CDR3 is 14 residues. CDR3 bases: TGTGCCAGCAGTTTGCTGGCGGGAGTAATCAAGCAGTACTTC. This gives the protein CASSLLAGVIKQYF.

The CDR3 DNA reads as TGTGCCAGCAGTTTGACAGAGAACACTGAAGCTTTCTTT. Encoded protein: CASSLTENTEAFF. J is TRBJ1-1 and V is TRBV28; perhaps TRBD1 as D (5 bases). From germline, CDR1 is MDHEN and CDR2 SYDVKM. Trimming cost V 3 bases and J 1 base, with 6 bases left between them. This CDR3 comprises 13 residues.

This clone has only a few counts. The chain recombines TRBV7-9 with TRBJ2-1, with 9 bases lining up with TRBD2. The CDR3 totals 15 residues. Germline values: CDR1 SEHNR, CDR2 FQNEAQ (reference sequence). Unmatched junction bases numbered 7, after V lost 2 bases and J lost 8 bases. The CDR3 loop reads CASSLPGTSPHEQFF. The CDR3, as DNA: TGTGCCAGCAGCTTACCCGGGACTAGCCCCCATGAGCAGTTCTTC.

CDR3 sequence (DNA): TGCAGCGTTTCCGGGACTCTACGGTCGAACACCGGGGAGCTGTTTTTT. Translated, it gives CSVSGTLRSNTGELFF. The chain has TRBV29-1 and TRBJ2-2, with D maybe TRBD2 (6 bases). The germline V gene has CDR1 SQVTM and CDR2 ANQGSEA. The CDR3 is 16 residues long. The V and J ends lost 5 bases and 0 bases respectively, with 16 bases between them.

The CDR3 is CASSFRGQPQHF. The DNA for the CDR3 is TGTGCCAGCAGCTTTAGGGGTCAGCCCCAGCATTTT. J is TRBJ1-5 and V is TRBV7-2, with D perhaps matching TRBD1 (5 bases). V was clipped by 3 bases and J by 6 bases, with 6 bases between them. From germline, CDR1 is SGHTA and CDR2 FQGNSA. The CDR3 consists of 12 residues.

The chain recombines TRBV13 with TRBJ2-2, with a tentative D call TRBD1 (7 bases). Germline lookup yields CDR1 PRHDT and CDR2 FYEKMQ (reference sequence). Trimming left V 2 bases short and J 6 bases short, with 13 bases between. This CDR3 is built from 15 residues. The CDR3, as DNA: TGTGCCAGCAGCTTAAAAGACAGGGACTCCGGGGAGCTGTTTTTT. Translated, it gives CASSLKDRDSGELFF.

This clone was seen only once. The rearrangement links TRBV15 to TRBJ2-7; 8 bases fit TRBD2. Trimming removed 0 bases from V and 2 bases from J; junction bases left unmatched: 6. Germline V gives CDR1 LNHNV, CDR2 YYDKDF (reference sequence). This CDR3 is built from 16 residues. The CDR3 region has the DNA TGTGCCACCAGCAGAGATAGGAGCGGGGGTACCTACGAGCAGTACTTC. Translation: CATSRDRSGGTYEQYF. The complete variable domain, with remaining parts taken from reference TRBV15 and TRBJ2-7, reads DAMVIQNPRYQVTQFGKPVTLSCSQTLNHNVMYWYQQKSSQAPKLLFHYYDKDFNNEADTPDNFQSRRPNTSFCFLDIRSPGLGDTAMYLCATSRDRSGGTYEQYFGPGTRLTVT.

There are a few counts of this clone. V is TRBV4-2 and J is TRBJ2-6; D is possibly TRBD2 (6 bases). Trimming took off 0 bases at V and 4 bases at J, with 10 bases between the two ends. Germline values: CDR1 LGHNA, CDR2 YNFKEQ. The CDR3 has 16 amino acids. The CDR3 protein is CASSQDGGTGANVLTF. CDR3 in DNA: TGTGCCAGCAGCCAAGATGGGGGGACCGGGGCCAACGTCCTGACTTTC.

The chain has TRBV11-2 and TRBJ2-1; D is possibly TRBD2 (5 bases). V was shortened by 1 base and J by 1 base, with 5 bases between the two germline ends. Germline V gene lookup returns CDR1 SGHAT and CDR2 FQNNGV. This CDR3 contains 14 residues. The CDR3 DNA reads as TGTGCCAGCAGCTTAGGCGGGTCCTACAATGAGCAGTTCTTC. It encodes CASSLGGSYNEQFF. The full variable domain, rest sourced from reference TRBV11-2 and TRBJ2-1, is EAGVAQSPRYKIIEKRQSVAFWCNPISGHATLYWYQQILGQGPKLLIQFQNNGVVDDSQLPKDRFSAERLKGVDSTLKIQPAKLEDSAVYLCASSLGGSYNEQFFGPGTRLTVL.

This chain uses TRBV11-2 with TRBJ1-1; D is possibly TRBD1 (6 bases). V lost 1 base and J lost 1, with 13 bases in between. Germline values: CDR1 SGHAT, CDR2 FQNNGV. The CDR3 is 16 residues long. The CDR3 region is CASSLAGTGSNTEAFF. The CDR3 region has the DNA TGTGCCAGCAGCTTAGCCGGCACAGGGTCGAACACTGAAGCTTTCTTT.

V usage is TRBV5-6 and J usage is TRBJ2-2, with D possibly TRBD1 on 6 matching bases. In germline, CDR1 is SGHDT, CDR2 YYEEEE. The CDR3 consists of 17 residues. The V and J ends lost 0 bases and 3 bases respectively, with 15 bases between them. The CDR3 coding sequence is TGTGCCAGCAGCTTGGCCCGGCCGGGACATTACACCGGGGAGCTGTTTTTT. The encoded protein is CASSLARPGHYTGELFF.

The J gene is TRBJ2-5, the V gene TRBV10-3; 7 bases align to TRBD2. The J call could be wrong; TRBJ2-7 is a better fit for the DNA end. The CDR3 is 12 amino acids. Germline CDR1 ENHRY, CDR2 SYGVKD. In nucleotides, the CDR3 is TGTGCCATCAGTCCCCTAGCGGACGAGCAGTACTTC. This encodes CAISPLADEQYF.

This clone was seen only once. The CDR3 DNA follows: TGTGCCAGCAGTTTATCGGGACTACCGAGGGTCTACGAGCAGTACTTC. It encodes CASSLSGLPRVYEQYF. This chain connects TRBV27 to TRBJ2-7, with 7 bases aligning to TRBD2. The junction had 8 bases not matched to a gene; V was cut back by 0 bases and J by 3 bases. Germline V gene lookup returns CDR1 MNHEY and CDR2 SMNVEV (reference sequence). The CDR3 covers 16 residues.

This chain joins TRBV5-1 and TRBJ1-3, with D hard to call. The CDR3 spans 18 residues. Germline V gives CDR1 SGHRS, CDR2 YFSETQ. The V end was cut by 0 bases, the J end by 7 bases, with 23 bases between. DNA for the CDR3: TGCGCCAGCAGCTTGGAGGGCGGGTCGGCGATACCGGGGAACACCATATATTTT. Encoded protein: CASSLEGGSAIPGNTIYF.

The CDR3 DNA follows: TGTGCCAGCAGTTACTCGGCGGGAAATCAGCCCCAGCATTTT. Residues: CASSYSAGNQPQHF. The chain employs TRBV6-6 and TRBJ1-5; D not certain. V lost 0 bases, J lost 4 bases, and 7 bases lay in between. The CDR3 totals 14 residues. The germline V gene has CDR1 MNHNY and CDR2 SVGAGI (reference sequence).

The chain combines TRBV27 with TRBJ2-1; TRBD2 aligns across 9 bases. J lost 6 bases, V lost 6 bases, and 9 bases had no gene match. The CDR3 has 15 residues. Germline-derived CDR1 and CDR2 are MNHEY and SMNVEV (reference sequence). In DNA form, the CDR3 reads TGTGCCAGCAGCCGCCAACTAGCGGGCCTCAATGAGCAGTTCTTC. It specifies CASSRQLAGLNEQFF.

CDR3 loop: CASSLEATGGLSYEQYF. In nucleotides, the CDR3 is TGTGCCAGCAGCTTGGAAGCGACAGGGGGCCTCTCCTACGAGCAGTACTTC. This chain connects TRBV7-8 to TRBJ2-7; 10 bases are a match to TRBD1. V trimming: 3 bases; J trimming: 0 bases; junction bases outside the gene matches: 8. This CDR3 is built from 17 residues. The V gene's germline CDR1 is SGHVS and CDR2 FQNEAQ.

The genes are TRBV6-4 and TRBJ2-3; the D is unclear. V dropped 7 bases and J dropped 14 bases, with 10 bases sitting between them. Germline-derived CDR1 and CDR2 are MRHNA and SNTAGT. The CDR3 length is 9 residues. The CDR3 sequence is CASNYKPYF. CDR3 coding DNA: TGTGCCAGCAACTATAAACCGTATTTT.

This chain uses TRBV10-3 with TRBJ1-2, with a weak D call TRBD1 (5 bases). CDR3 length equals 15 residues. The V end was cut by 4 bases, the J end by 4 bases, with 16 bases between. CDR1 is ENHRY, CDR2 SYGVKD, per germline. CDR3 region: CAISGGRGSGYGYTF. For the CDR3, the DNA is TGTGCCATCAGTGGAGGGAGGGGAAGTGGCTATGGCTACACCTTC.